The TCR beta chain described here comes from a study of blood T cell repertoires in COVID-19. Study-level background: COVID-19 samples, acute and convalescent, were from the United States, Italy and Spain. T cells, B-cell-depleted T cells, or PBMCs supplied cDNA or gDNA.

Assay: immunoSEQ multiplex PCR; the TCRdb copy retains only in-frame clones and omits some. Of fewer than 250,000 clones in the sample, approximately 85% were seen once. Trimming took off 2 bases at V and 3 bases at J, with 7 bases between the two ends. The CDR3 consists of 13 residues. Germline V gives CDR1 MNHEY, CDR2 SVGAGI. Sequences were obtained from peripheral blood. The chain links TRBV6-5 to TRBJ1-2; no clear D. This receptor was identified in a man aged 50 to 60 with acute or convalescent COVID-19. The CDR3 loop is CASSYTGDYGYTF. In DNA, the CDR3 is TGTGCCAGCAGTTACACCGGGGACTATGGCTACACCTTC.